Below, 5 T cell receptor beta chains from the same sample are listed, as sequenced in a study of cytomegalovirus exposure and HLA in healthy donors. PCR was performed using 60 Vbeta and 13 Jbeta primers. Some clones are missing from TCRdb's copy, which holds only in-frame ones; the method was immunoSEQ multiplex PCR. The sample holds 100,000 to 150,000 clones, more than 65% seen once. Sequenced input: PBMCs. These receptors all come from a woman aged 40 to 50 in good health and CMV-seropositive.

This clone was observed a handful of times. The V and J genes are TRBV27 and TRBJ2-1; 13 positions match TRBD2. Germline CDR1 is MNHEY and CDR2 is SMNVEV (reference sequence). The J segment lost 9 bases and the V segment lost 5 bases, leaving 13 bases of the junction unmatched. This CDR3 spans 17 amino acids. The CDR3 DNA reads TGTGCCAGCAGTCCTCGTGGAGGGACTAGCGGGACGGGTGAGCAGTTCTTC. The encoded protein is CASSPRGGTSGTGEQFF.

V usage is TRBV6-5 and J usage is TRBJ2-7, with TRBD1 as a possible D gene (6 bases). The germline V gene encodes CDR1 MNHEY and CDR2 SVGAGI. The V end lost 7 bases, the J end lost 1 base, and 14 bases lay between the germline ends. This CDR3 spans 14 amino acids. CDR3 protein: CASTQGGTSYEQYF. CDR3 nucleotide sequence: TGTGCCAGCACCCAAGGGGGTACTTCCTACGAGCAGTACTTC.

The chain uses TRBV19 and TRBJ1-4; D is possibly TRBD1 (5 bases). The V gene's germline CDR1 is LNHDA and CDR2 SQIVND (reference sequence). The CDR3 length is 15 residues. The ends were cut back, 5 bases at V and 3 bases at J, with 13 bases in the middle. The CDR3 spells CASSPWEGPNEKLFF. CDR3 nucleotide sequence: TGTGCCAGTAGTCCCTGGGAGGGGCCTAATGAAAAACTGTTTTTT.

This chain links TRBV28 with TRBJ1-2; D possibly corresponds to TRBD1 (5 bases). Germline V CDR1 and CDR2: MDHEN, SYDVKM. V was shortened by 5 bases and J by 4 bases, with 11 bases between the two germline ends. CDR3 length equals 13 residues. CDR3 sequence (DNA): TGTGCCAGCAGTGAGGGGACTACCTATGGCTACACCTTC. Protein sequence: CASSEGTTYGYTF.

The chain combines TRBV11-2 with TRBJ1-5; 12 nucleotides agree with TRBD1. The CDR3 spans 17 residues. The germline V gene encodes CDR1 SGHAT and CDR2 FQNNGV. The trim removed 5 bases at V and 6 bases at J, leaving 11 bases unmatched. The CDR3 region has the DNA TGTGCCAGCAGCCTGGGACAGGGGGCGTATTTAGGTCAGCCCCAGCATTTT. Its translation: CASSLGQGAYLGQPQHF.